This is a list of T cell receptor beta chains from one sample in a study of blood T cell repertoires in COVID-19. TCRdb keeps only in-frame clones here, not all; method: immunoSEQ multiplex PCR. Among more than 400,000 clones listed, approximately 83% were seen once. Material: peripheral blood. These receptors were taken from a human donor in a cohort sampled during active COVID-19. Both conserved end residues are part of each CDR3. D genes are given only for firm matches. A row's size may be missing; if present it is once, few, many or a size class.

TRBV6-4	TRBJ2-7	TRBD2	NA	CASNQEGHWTSGYEQYF	TGTGCCAGCAACCAGGAGGGGCATTGGACTAGCGGCTACGAGCAGTACTTC
TRBV7-6	TRBJ2-1	TRBD2	NA	CANQPGLAGVNEQFF	TGTGCCAACCAACCCGGACTAGCGGGAGTGAATGAGCAGTTCTTC
TRBV6-1	TRBJ2-2	NA	NA	CASSETNQERRARSDTGELFF	TGTGCCAGCAGTGAAACTAATCAAGAAAGGCGGGCGCGTAGTGACACCGGGGAGCTGTTTTTT
TRBV5-1	TRBJ2-1	NA	NA	CASSLASRSSYNEQFF	TGCGCCAGCAGCTTGGCGTCGAGGAGCTCCTACAATGAGCAGTTCTTC
TRBV30	TRBJ1-2	TRBD1	few	CAWTTGGYGYTF	TGTGCCTGGACAACAGGGGGCTATGGCTACACCTTC
TRBV10-3	TRBJ2-2	TRBD2	NA	CAINPAGTTRNTGELFF	TGTGCCATCAATCCTGCCGGGACTACACGGAACACCGGGGAGCTGTTTTTT
TRBV28	TRBJ2-4	NA	many	CASSSGGRLAKNIQYF	TGTGCCAGCAGCTCCGGGGGGCGGCTAGCCAAAAACATTCAGTACTTC
TRBV10-3	TRBJ2-7	TRBD2	NA	CAITSSGRAYEQYF	TGTGCCATCACTAGTAGCGGGAGGGCCTACGAGCAGTACTTC
TRBV5-6	TRBJ2-6	NA	NA	CAWASSGANVLTF	TGTGCCTGGGCGAGTTCTGGGGCCAACGTCCTGACTTTC
TRBV2	TRBJ1-1	NA	NA	CASSDGVGTEAFF	TGTGCCAGCAGTGACGGTGTCGGCACTGAAGCTTTCTTT
TRBV30	TRBJ1-2	TRBD1	few	CAWSIQGNYGYTF	TGTGCCTGGAGTATACAGGGGAACTATGGCTACACCTTC
TRBV25-1	TRBJ1-2	TRBD1	NA	CASSGHQGVEDTF	TGTGCCAGCAGTGGACATCAGGGGGTAGAGGACACCTTC
TRBV7-9	TRBJ2-1	NA	NA	CASSLGKQGNNEQFF	TGTGCCAGCAGCTTAGGAAAACAGGGTAACAATGAGCAGTTCTTC
TRBV15	TRBJ1-1	TRBD1	NA	CATSRLTGVGTEAFF	TGTGCCACCAGCAGGCTCACAGGGGTGGGCACTGAAGCTTTCTTT
TRBV21-1	TRBJ2-1	NA	NA	CAWTGTYNEQFF	TGTGCCTGGACAGGGACCTACAATGAGCAGTTCTTC
TRBV20-1	TRBJ2-3	NA	NA	CSATGRDTQYF	TGCAGTGCTACAGGGAGGGATACGCAGTATTTT
TRBV15	TRBJ1-3	NA	NA	CATSRDQSGNTIYF	TGTGCCACCAGCAGAGACCAATCCGGAAACACCATATATTTT
TRBV28	TRBJ1-4	TRBD1	NA	CASSAVGQGNEKLFF	TGTGCCAGCAGCGCGGTCGGACAGGGGAATGAAAAACTGTTTTTT
TRBV6-1	TRBJ1-2	NA	NA	CASSERGGYTF	TGTGCCAGCAGTGAAAGGGGTGGCTACACCTTC
TRBV28	TRBJ1-1	NA	NA	CASSSQAILNTEAFF	TGTGCCAGCAGTTCTCAGGCTATACTTAACACTGAAGCTTTCTTT